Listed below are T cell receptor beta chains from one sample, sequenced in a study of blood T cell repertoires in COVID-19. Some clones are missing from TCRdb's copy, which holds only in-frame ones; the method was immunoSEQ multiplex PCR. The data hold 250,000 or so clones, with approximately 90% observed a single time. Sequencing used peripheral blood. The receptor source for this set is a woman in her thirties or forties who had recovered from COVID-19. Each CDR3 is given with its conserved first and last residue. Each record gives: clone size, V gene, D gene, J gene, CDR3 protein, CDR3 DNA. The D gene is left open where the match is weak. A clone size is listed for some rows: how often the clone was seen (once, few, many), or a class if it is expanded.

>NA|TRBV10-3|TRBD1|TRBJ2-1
CAIRNRGGGYNEQFF
TGTGCCATCAGGAACAGGGGTGGGGGCTACAATGAGCAGTTCTTC
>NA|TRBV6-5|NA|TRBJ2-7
CASTRLSSYEQYF
TGTGCCAGCACCCGACTCAGCTCCTACGAGCAGTACTTC
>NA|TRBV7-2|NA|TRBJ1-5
CASSPEHQGIHQPQHF
TGTGCCAGCAGCCCCGAACACCAGGGGATCCATCAGCCCCAGCATTTT
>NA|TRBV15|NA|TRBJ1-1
CATSRDPQGGMNTEAFF
TGTGCCACCAGCAGAGATCCCCAGGGAGGCATGAACACTGAAGCTTTCTTT
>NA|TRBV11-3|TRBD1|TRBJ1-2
CASSPPTGRNYGYTF
TGTGCCAGCAGCCCCCCGACAGGGCGCAACTATGGCTACACCTTC
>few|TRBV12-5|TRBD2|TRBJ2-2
CASGLRLAGFSGELFF
TGTGCTAGTGGTTTGCGACTAGCGGGATTTTCCGGGGAGCTGTTTTTT
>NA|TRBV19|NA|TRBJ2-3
CASSMGAGDTQYF
TGTGCCAGTAGTATGGGGGCGGGCGATACGCAGTATTTT
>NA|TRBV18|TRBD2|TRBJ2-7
CASSPSSGSSYEQYF
TGTGCCAGCTCACCGAGTAGCGGGAGTTCCTACGAGCAGTACTTC
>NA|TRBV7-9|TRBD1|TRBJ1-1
CASSPDRLNTEAFF
TGTGCCAGCAGCCCGGACAGGCTGAACACTGAAGCTTTCTTT
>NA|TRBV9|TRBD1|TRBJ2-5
CASSVGGQGAWETQYF
TGTGCCAGCAGCGTAGGGGGACAGGGGGCTTGGGAGACCCAGTACTTC
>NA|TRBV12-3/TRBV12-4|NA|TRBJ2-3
CATAADTQYF
TGTGCCACCGCCGCGGATACGCAGTATTTT
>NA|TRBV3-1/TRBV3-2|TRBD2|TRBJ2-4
CASSQDQTMAGGPIQYF
TGTGCCAGCAGCCAAGACCAAACGATGGCGGGAGGGCCCATTCAGTACTTC
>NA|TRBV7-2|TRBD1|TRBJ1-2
CASSPRTGATYGYTF
TGTGCCAGCAGCCCACGGACAGGGGCGACCTATGGCTACACCTTC
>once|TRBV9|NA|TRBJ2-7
CASSPQATGTYEQYF
TGTGCCAGCAGCCCCCAAGCAACAGGAACCTACGAGCAGTACTTC
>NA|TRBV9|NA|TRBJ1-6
CASTRAGMNSPLHF
TGTGCCAGCACTCGGGCAGGGATGAATTCACCCCTCCACTTT
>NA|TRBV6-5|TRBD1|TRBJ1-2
CASSPPGGFGYGYTF
TGTGCCAGCAGCCCCCCAGGGGGTTTTGGGTATGGCTACACCTTC
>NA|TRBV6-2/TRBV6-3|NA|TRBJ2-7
CASSYGGAGPSSYEQYF
TGTGCCAGCAGTTACGGCGGGGCGGGGCCGAGCTCCTACGAGCAGTACTTC
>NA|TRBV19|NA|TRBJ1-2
CASTPAGLSNYGYTF
TGTGCCAGTACCCCCGCGGGGCTCTCTAACTATGGCTACACCTTC
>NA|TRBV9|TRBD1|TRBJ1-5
CASSPGQGGLGPQHF
TGTGCCAGCAGCCCGGGACAGGGAGGTTTGGGGCCCCAGCATTTT
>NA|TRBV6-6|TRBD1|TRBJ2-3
CASSPAPGTAQYF
TGTGCCAGCAGCCCCGCCCCCGGGACAGCGCAGTATTTT
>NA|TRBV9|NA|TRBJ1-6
CASSVAQGQALHF
TGTGCCAGCAGCGTAGCCCAGGGGCAGGCCCTCCACTTT
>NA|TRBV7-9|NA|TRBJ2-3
CASSLGAGVTDTQYF
TGTGCCAGCAGCTTGGGGGCGGGAGTGACAGATACGCAGTATTTT
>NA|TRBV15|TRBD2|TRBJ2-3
CATSRAPNSGGGTDTQYF
TGTGCCACCAGCAGAGCTCCAAACTCCGGGGGGGGCACAGATACGCAGTATTTT
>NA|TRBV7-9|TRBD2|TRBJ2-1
CASRGGEQFF
TGTGCCAGCCGGGGAGGGGAGCAGTTCTTC
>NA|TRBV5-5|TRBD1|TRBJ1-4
CASSSRQGNEKLFF
TGTGCCAGCAGCTCCCGACAGGGTAATGAAAAACTGTTTTTT
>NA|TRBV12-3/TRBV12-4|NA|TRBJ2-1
CASSLGAGDEQFF
TGTGCCAGCAGTTTGGGGGCGGGGGATGAGCAGTTCTTC
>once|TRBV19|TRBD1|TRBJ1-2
CASSIQGGRGYTF
TGTGCCAGTAGTATACAGGGGGGCCGTGGCTACACCTTC
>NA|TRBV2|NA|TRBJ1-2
CASRATGTLYGYTF
TGTGCCAGCAGGGCTACCGGGACACTCTATGGCTACACCTTC
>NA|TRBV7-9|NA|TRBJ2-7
CASSLGSEEQTYEQYF
TGTGCCAGCAGCTTAGGTAGCGAAGAACAAACCTACGAGCAGTACTTC
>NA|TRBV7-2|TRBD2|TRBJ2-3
CASSLRLAVTDTQYF
TGTGCCAGCAGCCTTAGGCTAGCGGTCACAGATACGCAGTATTTT
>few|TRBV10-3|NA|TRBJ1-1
CAISESGGVNTEAFF
TGTGCCATCAGTGAGTCCGGGGGAGTGAACACTGAAGCTTTCTTT
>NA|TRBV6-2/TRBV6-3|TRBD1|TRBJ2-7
CASSYSPNRDRPSYEQYF
TGTGCCAGCAGTTACTCGCCGAATCGGGACAGACCTTCCTACGAGCAGTACTTC
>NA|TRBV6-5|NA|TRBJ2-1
CASSYPPSGNEQFF
TGTGCCAGCAGTTACCCCCCAAGCGGGAATGAGCAGTTCTTC